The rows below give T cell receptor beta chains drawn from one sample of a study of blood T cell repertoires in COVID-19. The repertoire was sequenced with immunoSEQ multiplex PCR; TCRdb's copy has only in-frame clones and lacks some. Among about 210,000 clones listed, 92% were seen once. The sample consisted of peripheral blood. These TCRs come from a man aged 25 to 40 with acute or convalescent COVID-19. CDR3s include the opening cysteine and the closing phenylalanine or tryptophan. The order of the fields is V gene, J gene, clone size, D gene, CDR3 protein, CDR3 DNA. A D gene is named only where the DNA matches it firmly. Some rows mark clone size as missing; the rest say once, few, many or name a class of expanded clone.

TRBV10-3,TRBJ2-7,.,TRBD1,CAIATGLRSTNEQYF,TGTGCCATCGCGACAGGGCTTCGGTCGACCAACGAGCAGTACTTC
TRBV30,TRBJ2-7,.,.,CATGAGEGYEQYF,TGTGCCACTGGGGCAGGGGAAGGTTACGAGCAGTACTTC
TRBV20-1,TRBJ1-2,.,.,CSATIRDGYTF,TGCAGTGCTACTATTAGAGATGGCTACACCTTC
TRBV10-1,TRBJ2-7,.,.,CASLRVYEQYF,TGCGCCAGCCTGAGGGTCTACGAGCAGTACTTC
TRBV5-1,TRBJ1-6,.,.,CASRFRENSPLHF,TGCGCCAGCAGATTCAGGGAAAATTCACCCCTCCACTTT
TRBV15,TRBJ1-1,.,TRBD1,CATSTGQDTAEAFF,TGTGCCACCAGCACCGGACAGGATACCGCTGAAGCTTTCTTT
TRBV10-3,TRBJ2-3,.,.,CATGVNTQYF,TGTGCCACCGGAGTGAATACGCAGTATTTT
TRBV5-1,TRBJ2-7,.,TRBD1,CATSKNGQAFQEQYF,TGCGCCACTTCGAAGAATGGACAGGCCTTCCAAGAGCAGTACTTC
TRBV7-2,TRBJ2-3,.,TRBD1,CASSFALGTGPDTQYF,TGTGCCAGCAGCTTCGCGCTTGGGACAGGGCCAGATACGCAGTATTTT
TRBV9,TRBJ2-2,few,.,CASSVAPGQGGTGELFF,TGTGCCAGCAGCGTAGCCCCCGGTCAGGGAGGCACCGGGGAGCTGTTTTTT
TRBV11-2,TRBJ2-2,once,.,CASSAPRSLATGELFF,TGTGCCAGCAGCGCGCCTAGGTCCTTAGCTACCGGGGAGCTGTTTTTT
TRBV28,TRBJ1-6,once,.,CASKGRVYNSPLHF,TGTGCCAGCAAGGGGAGGGTTTATAATTCACCCCTCCACTTT
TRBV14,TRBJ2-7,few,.,CASSFGQLTYEQYF,TGTGCCAGCAGCTTCGGACAGCTGACCTACGAGCAGTACTTC
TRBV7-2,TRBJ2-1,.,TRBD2,CASSFGLAGGSEQFF,TGTGCCAGCAGCTTCGGACTAGCGGGAGGTAGTGAGCAGTTCTTC
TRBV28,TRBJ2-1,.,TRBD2,CASSVTSGSNNEQFF,TGTGCCAGCAGCGTAACTAGCGGGAGTAACAATGAGCAGTTCTTC
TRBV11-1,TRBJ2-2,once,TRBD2,CASSPVAGGQGGELFF,TGTGCCAGCAGCCCTGTCGCGGGGGGGCAAGGCGGGGAGCTGTTTTTT
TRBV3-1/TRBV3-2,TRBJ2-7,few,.,CASSQVGGRAYEQYF,TGTGCCAGCAGCCAAGTCGGGGGGCGAGCCTACGAGCAGTACTTC
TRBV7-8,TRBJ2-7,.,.,CASSLPGGYEQYF,TGTGCCAGCAGCTTACCCGGAGGCTACGAGCAGTACTTC
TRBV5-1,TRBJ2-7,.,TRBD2,CASSLAGLAGFDEQYF,TGCGCCAGCAGCTTGGCGGGACTAGCGGGGTTTGACGAGCAGTACTTC